This T cell receptor (beta chain) was obtained from a study of T cells after somatic rescue of genetic block (dated by TCRdb to about 2020). With regard to the full study: The study assessed how robust, over the long term, a T-cell system was when the system had developed through somatic rescue of a genetic block in T-cell development.

On this clone itself: Its target antigen remains unknown. No clone much larger than this one lies a single base away; base qualities are absent.

There are 13 amino acids in the CDR3, from cysteine to phenylalanine inclusive. Of the read, only the CDR3 DNA is kept; its 39 bases are in frame from base 1. Based on the germline V gene, the CDR1 and CDR2 sequences are KGHSH and LQKENI. A distance of 9 bases separates the germline ends of V and J, which lose 7 bases and 1 base respectively. Libraries came from the immunoSEQ multiplex PCR assay. TCRdb took over this immuneACCESS table, retaining in-frame rearrangements with V and J assigned. Such tables are incomplete; in checked studies, under half of the missing clones stem from an unresolved V gene, and the remainder is unexplained. The table for this sample lists about 14,000 clones; roughly 70% of them were counted only once. The ten most abundant clones make up 25% to 30% of the sample.

Recombination joined TRBV18 with TRBJ2-3; the D gene is unclear. This clonotype originated in a man younger than 35. The sequenced material came from peripheral blood mononuclear cells (PBMCs). DNA sequence: TGTGCCAGCTTTCAAAGCGGCACAGATACGCAGTATTTT. Its amino acids are CASFQSGTDTQYF. The CDR3 plus the reference TRBV18 and TRBJ2-3 genes for the other parts give the full variable domain: NAGVMQNPRHLVRRRGQEARLRCSPMKGHSHVYWYRQLPEEGLKFMVYLQKENIIDESGMPKERFSAEFPKEGPSILRIQQVVRGDSAAYFCASFQSGTDTQYFGPGTRLTVL.